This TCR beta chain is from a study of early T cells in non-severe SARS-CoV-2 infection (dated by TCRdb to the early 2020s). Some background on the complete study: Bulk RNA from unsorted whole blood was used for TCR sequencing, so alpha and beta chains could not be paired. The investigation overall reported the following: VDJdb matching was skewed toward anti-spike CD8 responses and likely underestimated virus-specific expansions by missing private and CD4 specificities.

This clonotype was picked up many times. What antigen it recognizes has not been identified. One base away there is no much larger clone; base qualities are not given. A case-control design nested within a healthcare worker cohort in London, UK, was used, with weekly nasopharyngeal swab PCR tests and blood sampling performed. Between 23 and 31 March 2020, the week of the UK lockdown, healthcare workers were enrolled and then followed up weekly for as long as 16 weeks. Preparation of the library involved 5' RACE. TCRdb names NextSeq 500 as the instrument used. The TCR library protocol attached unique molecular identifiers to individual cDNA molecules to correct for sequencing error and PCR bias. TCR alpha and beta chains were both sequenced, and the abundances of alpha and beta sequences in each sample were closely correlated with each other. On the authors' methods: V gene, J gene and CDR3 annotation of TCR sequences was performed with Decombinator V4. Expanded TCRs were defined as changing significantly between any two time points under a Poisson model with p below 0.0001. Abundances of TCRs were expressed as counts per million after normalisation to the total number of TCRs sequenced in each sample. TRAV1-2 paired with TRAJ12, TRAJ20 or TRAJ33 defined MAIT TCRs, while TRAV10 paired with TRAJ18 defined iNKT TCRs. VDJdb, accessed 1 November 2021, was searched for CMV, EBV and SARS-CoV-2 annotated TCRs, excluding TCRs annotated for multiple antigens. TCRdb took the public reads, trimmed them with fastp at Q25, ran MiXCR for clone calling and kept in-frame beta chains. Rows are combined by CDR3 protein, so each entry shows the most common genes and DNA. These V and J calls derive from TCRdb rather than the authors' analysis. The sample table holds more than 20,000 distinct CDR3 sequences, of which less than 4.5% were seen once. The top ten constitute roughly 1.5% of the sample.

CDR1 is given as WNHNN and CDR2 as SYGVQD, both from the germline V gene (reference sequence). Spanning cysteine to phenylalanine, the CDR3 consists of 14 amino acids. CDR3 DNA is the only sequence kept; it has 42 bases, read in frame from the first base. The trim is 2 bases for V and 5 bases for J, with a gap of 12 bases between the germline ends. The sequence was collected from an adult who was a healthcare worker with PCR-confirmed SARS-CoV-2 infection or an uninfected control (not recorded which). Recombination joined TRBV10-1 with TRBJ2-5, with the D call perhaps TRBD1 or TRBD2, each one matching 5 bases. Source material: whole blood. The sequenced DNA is TGCGCCAGCAGTGAGACCAGGGCGGGTGAGACCCAGTACTTC. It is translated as CASSETRAGETQYF.